These 17 T cell receptor beta chains were all obtained from the same sample, sequenced in a study of T cell responses to AZD1222 COVID-19 vaccine. Here immunoSEQ multiplex PCR was the method, and the copy in TCRdb shows in-frame clones only, minus some. The sample includes tens of thousands of clones, around 78% seen only once; the top ten take about 4.5%. Sample: peripheral blood, taken 28 days after the second AZD1222 dose. The receptors come from an adult who received the AZD1222 COVID-19 vaccine.

The chain is built from TRBV11-2 and TRBJ1-1, with D possibly being TRBD1 (6 bases). Trimming took off 4 bases at V and 2 bases at J, with 14 bases between the two ends. This CDR3 has 15 residues. CDR1 and CDR2 from the germline V gene are SGHAT and FQNNGV. CDR3 sequence: CASSSSRGYNTEAFF. DNA of the CDR3: TGTGCCAGCAGCTCCTCCAGGGGTTACAACACTGAAGCTTTCTTT. The whole variable domain, remainder taken from reference TRBV11-2 and TRBJ1-1, is EAGVAQSPRYKIIEKRQSVAFWCNPISGHATLYWYQQILGQGPKLLIQFQNNGVVDDSQLPKDRFSAERLKGVDSTLKIQPAKLEDSAVYLCASSSSRGYNTEAFFGQGTRLTVV.

The V and J genes are TRBV30 and TRBJ2-6; D unclear. Per the germline V gene, CDR1 is GTSNPN and CDR2 is SVGIG (reference sequence). V lost 5 bases to trimming and J lost 0 bases, with 14 bases between them. The CDR3 covers 16 residues. CDR3 nucleotide sequence: TGTGCCTGGGGTCTGGGCAGGCGCTCTGGGGCCAACGTCCTGACTTTC. Its translation: CAWGLGRRSGANVLTF.

The genes are TRBV5-1 and TRBJ1-2; no clear D gene. The CDR3 extends over 14 amino acids. Per the germline V gene, CDR1 is SGHRS and CDR2 is YFSETQ. Trimming stripped 4 bases from V and 3 bases from J, with 13 bases between. This chain's CDR3 is CASSETGVDYGYTF. CDR3 in DNA: TGCGCCAGCAGCGAAACTGGGGTGGACTATGGCTACACCTTC. Full variable domain (missing parts from reference TRBV5-1 and TRBJ1-2): KAGVTQTPRYLIKTRGQQVTLSCSPISGHRSVSWYQQTPGQGLQFLFEYFSETQRNKGNFPGRFSGRQFSNSRSEMNVSTLELGDSALYLCASSETGVDYGYTFGSGTRLTVV.

This chain links TRBV7-2 with TRBJ1-1, with a possible D match to TRBD1 (6 bases). The V end was cut by 5 bases, the J end by 8 bases, with 27 bases between. This CDR3 region has 17 residues. CDR1 and CDR2 (germline): SGHTA, FQGNSA. DNA of the CDR3: TGTGCCAGCAGCCCCACTATAGGAGAGGGGGAGCTCAGGGAAGCTTTCTTT. Translated: CASSPTIGEGELREAFF.

The chain combines TRBV3-1 (or the pseudogene TRBV3-2) with TRBJ2-1; TRBD2 matches 8 bases. The CDR3 sequence is 13 residues long. Germline loops: CDR1 LGHDT, CDR2 YNNKEL (reference sequence). Trimming took 8 bases from V and 7 from J; bases not matched to a gene: 7. Here the CDR3 reads CASVDSGINEQFF. CDR3 DNA: TGTGCCAGCGTGGATAGCGGGATAAATGAGCAGTTCTTC.

This rearrangement joins TRBV27 to TRBJ1-2; 8 nucleotides match TRBD1. V was pared by 6 bases and J by 8 bases, with 8 bases of the junction left unmatched. This CDR3 has 13 residues. Germline V gives CDR1 MNHEY, CDR2 SMNVEV (reference sequence). The CDR3 reads CASSPGQERGYTF. CDR3 nucleotide sequence: TGTGCCAGCAGCCCGGGACAGGAGCGGGGCTACACCTTC.

CDR3 residues: CASSPDRIRQETQYF. The CDR3 bases are TGTGCCAGCAGCCCGGACAGAATCCGACAAGAGACCCAGTACTTC. The chain uses TRBV4-2 and TRBJ2-5; tentative D call: TRBD1 (6 bases). Germline V gene data show CDR1 as LGHNA and CDR2 as YNFKEQ. V was cut by 4 bases and J by 2 bases, with 14 bases left in between. There are 15 residues in the CDR3.

This clone has just one count. The J gene is TRBJ1-1, the V gene TRBV19; the match to TRBD1 covers 7 bases. Trimming took 6 bases from V and 2 from J; bases not matched to a gene: 3. This CDR3 region has 13 residues. Germline V CDR1 and CDR2: LNHDA, SQIVND (reference sequence). The CDR3 nucleotides read TGTGCCAGTAGGGGACAGAAAAACACTGAAGCTTTCTTT. As protein: CASRGQKNTEAFF.

The chain employs TRBV7-2 and TRBJ2-5; D is possibly TRBD2 (6 bases). Germline CDR1 is SGHTA and CDR2 is FQGNSA. Deletions cut 2 bases from V and 5 bases from J, with 12 bases between. The CDR3 consists of 14 residues. This CDR3 is CASSLSGLRETQYF. The CDR3 DNA reads as TGTGCCAGCAGCTTAAGCGGGTTGAGGGAGACCCAGTACTTC.

The V and J genes are TRBV4-1 and TRBJ2-3, with TRBD1 as a possible D gene (9 bases). The CDR3 length is 19 residues. The germline CDR1 and CDR2 sequences are MGHRA and YSYEKL. V lost 2 bases and J lost 6, with 27 bases in between. CDR3 sequence (DNA): TGCGCCAGCAGCCAAATGGACAGGGGACTAGTTTCGCTCGCGGATACGCAGTATTTT. It yields the protein CASSQMDRGLVSLADTQYF.

This chain uses TRBV3-1 (or the pseudogene TRBV3-2) with TRBJ2-7, with D hard to call. The V and J ends lost 1 base and 3 bases respectively, with 7 bases between them. The CDR3 totals 13 residues. Germline CDR1 LGHDT, CDR2 YNNKEL (reference sequence). The CDR3 nucleotides read TGTGCCAGCAGCCAAGCCTCAAGCTACGAGCAGTACTTC. It encodes CASSQASSYEQYF.

The V call is TRBV9, the J call TRBJ1-1, with TRBD1 as a possible D gene (5 bases). Looked up from germline, CDR1 is SGDLS and CDR2 is YYNGEE. CDR3 length equals 15 residues. V was cut by 3 bases and J by 0 bases, with 12 bases left in between. CDR3 protein: CASSGSGRMNTEAFF. CDR3 nucleotides: TGTGCCAGCAGCGGGTCGGGACGGATGAACACTGAAGCTTTCTTT.

This clone has just one count. V is TRBV24-1 and J is TRBJ2-1; 10 positions agree with TRBD1. The CDR3 runs 16 residues. The germline V gene has CDR1 KGHDR and CDR2 SFDVKD. With V trimmed by 3 bases and J by 5 bases, 6 bases remained unmatched. CDR3 nucleotides: TGTGCCACCAGTGATACGGGACAGGGGCCCAACAATGAGCAGTTCTTC. Translating it yields CATSDTGQGPNNEQFF.

CDR3 sequence: CASSLAVGGREDTQYF. The DNA for the CDR3 is TGTGCCAGCAGCTTGGCAGTGGGGGGGCGGGAAGATACGCAGTATTTT. The chain joins TRBV5-4 to TRBJ2-3; maybe TRBD2 (7 bases). The V and J ends lost 0 bases and 5 bases respectively, with 16 bases between them. Germline V gene lookup returns CDR1 SGHNT and CDR2 YYREEE (reference sequence). The CDR3 contains 16 residues. The full variable domain, rest sourced from reference TRBV5-4 and TRBJ2-3, is ETGVTQSPTHLIKTRGQQVTLRCSSQSGHNTVSWYQQALGQGPQFIFQYYREEENGRGNFPPRFSGLQFPNYSSELNVNALELDDSALYLCASSLAVGGREDTQYFGPGTRLTVL.

The genes are TRBV9 and TRBJ1-4; D is uncertain. V was clipped by 0 bases and J by 0 bases, with 9 bases between them. Looked up from germline, CDR1 is SGDLS and CDR2 is YYNGEE. This CDR3 comprises 16 residues. The DNA of the CDR3 is TGTGCCAGCAGCGTAGCGGATCTTGCAACTAATGAAAAACTGTTTTTT. Encoded protein: CASSVADLATNEKLFF.

This clone was seen more than once but under ten times. The chain combines TRBV2 with TRBJ1-6; unclear D gene. CDR3 length equals 15 residues. Trimming pared 7 bases from V and 0 bases from J, leaving 10 bases between. Germline V gene lookup returns CDR1 SNHLY and CDR2 FYNNEI. CDR3 sequence reads: CASTTDISYNSPLHF. CDR3 sequence (DNA): TGTGCCAGCACCACAGACATCTCCTATAATTCACCCCTCCACTTT.

This chain links TRBV24-1 with TRBJ1-5; D is perhaps TRBD1 (5 bases). The CDR3 sequence is 15 residues long. Looked up from germline, CDR1 is KGHDR and CDR2 is SFDVKD. V lost 9 bases to trimming and J lost 7 bases, with 21 bases between them. The CDR3 sequence: CATSEGVGVGQPQHF. CDR3 bases: TGTGCCACCTCCGAAGGGGTCGGGGTCGGACAGCCCCAGCATTTT.